The 25 T cell receptor beta chains given below trace back to one sample, sequenced in a study of neurological immune-mediated disorders (dated by TCRdb to about 2019). Library method: 5' RACE. The data were produced on an Illumina HiSeq 2500. The raw public reads went through TCRdb reprocessing: fastp at Q25, MiXCR clone calling, in-frame beta chains kept. Rows are unified per CDR3 protein, each entry keeping the most common DNA and genes. The sample records about 74,000 distinct CDR3 sequences, 4% to 6% of which are singletons. The ten largest clones take up 6% to 9.5% of the sample. Sequencing input: PBMCs. The source of these receptors is a man aged 18 to 35 with multiple sclerosis.

This clonotype was seen ten or more times. One end of the junction does not line up with germline, which may come from a read error. This sequence joins TRBV15 and TRBJ1-3; no clear D gene. CDR1 is LNHNV, CDR2 YYDKDF, per germline (reference sequence). The CDR3 runs 14 residues. The CDR3 sequence is CATGEGTPGKTIYF. The CDR3 bases are TGTGCCACCGGTGAGGGAACTCCTGGAAAAACCATATATTTT.

This clonotype has ten or more counts. The V call is TRBV29-1, the J call TRBJ2-5, with a weak D call TRBD1 (6 bases). The CDR3 sequence is 13 residues long. Trimming removed 7 bases from V and 4 bases from J, with 16 bases in between. Per germline, CDR1 SQVTM and CDR2 ANQGSEA. The CDR3 DNA sequence: TGCAGCGCCTACTTGACAGGACTAGAGACCCAGTACTTC. It specifies CSAYLTGLETQYF. The full variable domain, its missing parts supplied by reference TRBV29-1 and TRBJ2-5, is SAVISQKPSRDICQRGTSLTIQCQVDSQVTMMFWYRQQPGQSLTLIATANQGSEATYESGFVIDKFPISRPNLTFSTLTVSNMSPEDSSIYLCSAYLTGLETQYFGPGTRLLVL.

This clonotype showed up many times. The chain links TRBV20-1 to TRBJ2-7; no reliable D call. The germline V and J ends were trimmed by 2 bases and 0 bases, with 14 bases remaining between them. Germline assignment: CDR1 DFQATT and CDR2 SNEGSKA (reference sequence). The CDR3 loop spans 15 amino acids. CDR3: CSARTSVRSSYEQYF. DNA of the CDR3: TGCAGTGCTAGAACGTCCGTTCGAAGCTCCTACGAGCAGTACTTC.

This clonotype was seen many times. The CDR3: CASSLDTGTYGYTF. The CDR3 bases are TGCGCCAGCAGCTTGGATACAGGGACCTATGGCTACACCTTC. The gene calls are TRBV5-1 and TRBJ1-2; the D gene is possibly TRBD1 (6 bases). The V gene lost 0 bases and the J gene lost 4 bases, with 10 bases spanning the gap. Germline loops: CDR1 SGHRS, CDR2 YFSETQ. This CDR3 comprises 14 residues.

This clonotype was detected only a few times. The DNA for the CDR3 is TGTGCCAGCAGCCGAGCCCGGGACACGAACACCGGGGAGCTGTTTTTT. Translated, it gives CASSRARDTNTGELFF. This chain links TRBV5-6 with TRBJ2-2, with a weak D call TRBD1 (6 bases). CDR1 and CDR2 from the germline V gene are SGHDT and YYEEEE. V shed 4 bases and J shed 0 bases, with 13 bases lying between them. The CDR3 runs 16 residues.

This clonotype was picked up many times. The CDR3: CASSLRAGGHEQFF. Written as DNA, the CDR3 is TGTGCCAGCAGCTTAAGGGCAGGAGGCCATGAGCAGTTCTTC. The chain couples TRBV7-2 to TRBJ2-1; a possible D gene is TRBD2 (5 bases). The CDR3 contains 14 residues. Looked up from germline, CDR1 is SGHTA and CDR2 is FQGNSA. The germline V and J ends were trimmed by 2 bases and 8 bases, with 13 bases remaining between them.

This clonotype was detected many times. The J gene is TRBJ2-5, the V gene TRBV7-3, with D possibly matching TRBD1 (5 bases). V lost 5 bases to trimming and J lost 7 bases, with 17 bases between them. The CDR3 has 14 amino acids. Germline values: CDR1 SGHTA, CDR2 FQGTGA. In DNA, the CDR3 is TGTGCCAGCAGCGAAGGGGTCTCTGCCGGGACCCAGTACTTC. Protein product: CASSEGVSAGTQYF.

This clonotype showed up many times. This chain links TRBV5-1 with TRBJ2-3; 7 bases match TRBD1. The germline V gene encodes CDR1 SGHRS and CDR2 YFSETQ. The CDR3 runs to 16 residues. Trimming took 2 bases from V and 4 from J; bases not matched to a gene: 10. The CDR3 sequence is CASSLSTGQGADTQYF. The CDR3 DNA follows: TGCGCCAGCAGCTTATCGACAGGGCAGGGGGCAGATACGCAGTATTTT.

Many counts were recorded for this clonotype. CDR3 sequence reads: CASSLGGLFYTGELFF. The CDR3, as DNA: TGTGCCAGCAGCTTAGGGGGACTATTCTACACCGGGGAGCTGTTTTTT. The V and J genes are TRBV7-2 and TRBJ2-2; 7 bases agree with TRBD2. Germline V CDR1 and CDR2: SGHTA, FQGNSA. This CDR3 is built from 16 residues. V lost 1 base, J lost 3 bases, and 5 bases stayed unmatched. The whole variable domain, filled in from reference TRBV7-2 and TRBJ2-2, reads GAGVSQSPSNKVTEKGKDVELRCDPISGHTALYWYRQSLGQGLEFLIYFQGNSAPDKSGLPSDRFSAERTGGSVSTLTIQRTQQEDSAVYLCASSLGGLFYTGELFFGEGSRLTVL.

The table lists this clonotype with a few counts. The chain uses TRBV15 and TRBJ1-5, with a tentative D call TRBD1 (6 bases). Germline V gene lookup returns CDR1 LNHNV and CDR2 YYDKDF (reference sequence). Trimming removed 0 bases at V and 1 base at J, with 13 bases between. This CDR3 region has 17 residues. The CDR3 reads CATSRDLAGESNQPQHF. CDR3 sequence (DNA): TGTGCCACCAGCAGAGATCTGGCAGGGGAAAGCAATCAGCCCCAGCATTTT.

This clonotype was counted at least ten times. This chain connects TRBV5-6 to TRBJ2-7; TRBD2 matches at 12 bases. Germline lookup yields CDR1 SGHDT and CDR2 YYEEEE. The junction had 10 bases not matched to a gene; V was cut back by 3 bases and J by 9 bases. This CDR3 comprises 15 residues. The CDR3 DNA is TGTGCCAGCAGCTCAGGACTAGCGGGACTTCTTGGGCAGTACTTC. Its protein is CASSSGLAGLLGQYF.

The sample holds many counts of this clonotype. The V and J genes are TRBV6-5 and TRBJ1-2, with D possibly being TRBD1 (6 bases). Germline V lookup: CDR1 MNHEY, CDR2 SVGAGI. Trimming stripped 4 bases from V and 8 bases from J, with 14 bases between. The CDR3 contains 13 residues. In DNA, the CDR3 is TGTGCCAGCAGTTCGCAGGGGATGGGAGGCTACACCTTC. As protein: CASSSQGMGGYTF.

In its sample, this clonotype was seen many times. The chain links TRBV20-1 to TRBJ2-1; TRBD2 aligns across 12 bases. CDR1 is DFQATT and CDR2 is SNEGSKA in the germline V gene (reference sequence). The V gene end was trimmed by 1 base and the J gene end by 4 bases; junction bases not matched to a gene: 5. The CDR3 length is 16 residues. In nucleotides, the CDR3 is TGCAGTGCTAGAGGAGCTAGCGGGGGGGATTACAATGAGCAGTTCTTC. It codes for CSARGASGGDYNEQFF.

This clonotype was seen ten or more times. The gene calls are TRBV5-8 and TRBJ2-7, with 9 bases matching TRBD1. The germline V gene has CDR1 SGHTS and CDR2 YDEGEE. The junction had 8 bases not matched to a gene; V was cut back by 4 bases and J by 3 bases. The CDR3 sequence is 15 residues long. The CDR3 loop is CASSAAGQGDYEQYF. The DNA for the CDR3 is TGTGCCAGCAGCGCCGCGGGACAGGGCGACTACGAGCAGTACTTC. Full variable domain (remainder filled in from reference TRBV5-8 and TRBJ2-7): EAGVTQSPTHLIKTRGQQATLRCSPISGHTSVYWYQQALGLGLQFLLWYDEGEERNRGNFPPRFSGRQFPNYSSELNVNALELEDSALYLCASSAAGQGDYEQYFGPGTRLTVT.

This clonotype was seen ten or more times. CDR3: CASSAVSEVAYGYTF. CDR3 nucleotides: TGTGCCAGCAGCGCGGTCAGCGAGGTGGCCTATGGCTACACCTTC. The chain joins TRBV9 to TRBJ1-2; D is undetermined. There are 15 residues in the CDR3. Germline V lookup: CDR1 SGDLS, CDR2 YYNGEE. Trimming shortened V by 3 bases and J by 4 bases, and 16 bases separated the two germline ends.

This clonotype was counted many times. The chain employs TRBV7-8 and TRBJ2-1; the match to TRBD2 covers 7 bases. V trimming: 5 bases; J trimming: 10 bases; junction bases outside the gene matches: 17. There are 16 residues in the CDR3. The germline CDR1 and CDR2 sequences are SGHVS and FQNEAQ. CDR3 loop: CASSRPGLVGGREQFF. In DNA, the CDR3 is TGTGCCAGCAGCCGACCAGGACTAGTGGGGGGACGGGAGCAGTTCTTC.

This clonotype was seen ten or more times. This chain connects TRBV12-3 or TRBV12-4 to TRBJ2-7; D not resolved. The CDR3 runs 17 residues. Trimming shortened V by 7 bases and J by 4 bases, and 26 bases separated the two germline ends. In DNA, the CDR3 is TGTGCCAGCATCTCTCGGACGGAACCTCGGAGTATGTACGAGCAGTACTTC. This sequence encodes CASISRTEPRSMYEQYF.

This clonotype was seen repeatedly, ten times or more. This rearrangement joins TRBV9 to TRBJ2-5; tentatively, D is TRBD1 (6 bases). The CDR3 consists of 15 residues. Germline V gene lookup returns CDR1 SGDLS and CDR2 YYNGEE. Between the trimmed V and J ends, which lost 0 bases and 2 bases, there was a span of 11 bases. CDR3 sequence reads: CASSVATGRQETQYF. The CDR3 DNA reads as TGTGCCAGCAGCGTAGCTACAGGGAGACAAGAGACCCAGTACTTC. Complete variable domain (other parts from reference TRBV9 and TRBJ2-5): DSGVTQTPKHLITATGQRVTLRCSPRSGDLSVYWYQQSLDQGLQFLIQYYNGEERAKGNILERFSAQQFPDLHSELNLSSLELGDSALYFCASSVATGRQETQYFGPGTRLLVL.

The sample holds many counts of this clonotype. The rearrangement joins TRBV13 to TRBJ2-7, with TRBD2 matching over 15 bases. V shed 5 bases and J 4 bases; nucleotides not matched to a gene: 6. The CDR3 consists of 16 residues. The germline V gene encodes CDR1 PRHDT and CDR2 FYEKMQ (reference sequence). CDR3 coding DNA: TGTGCCAGCAGCCCGGGGACTAGCGGGAGGTCGTACGAGCAGTACTTC. Its translation is CASSPGTSGRSYEQYF. The full variable domain, its missing parts supplied by reference TRBV13 and TRBJ2-7, is AAGVIQSPRHLIKEKRETATLKCYPIPRHDTVYWYQQGPGQDPQFLISFYEKMQSDKGSIPDRFSAQQFSDYHSELNMSSLELGDSALYFCASSPGTSGRSYEQYFGPGTRLTVT.

This clonotype came up many times. This chain joins TRBV24-1 and TRBJ2-3, with TRBD2 matching over 12 bases. Germline V gives CDR1 KGHDR, CDR2 SFDVKD. The CDR3 covers 17 residues. J gave up 5 bases and V 6 bases, and 11 bases lay outside the gene matches. The CDR3 here is CATSTNRLAGVGDTQYF. The CDR3 DNA follows: TGTGCCACCAGTACGAACCGACTAGCGGGGGTAGGAGATACGCAGTATTTT.

This clonotype came up many times. The chain uses TRBV7-3 and TRBJ2-7; D gene uncertain. V was trimmed by 5 bases and J by 4 bases, leaving 12 bases between them. Germline CDR1 SGHTA, CDR2 FQGTGA. CDR3 length equals 13 residues. CDR3 DNA: TGTGCCAGCAGCCCGTCGGGTGGGTACGAGCAGTACTTC. Protein product: CASSPSGGYEQYF.

This clonotype was picked up many times. The chain is built from TRBV5-4 and TRBJ2-1; D may match TRBD1 or TRBD2 (5 bases each). Trimming removed 0 bases at V and 5 bases at J, with 9 bases between. From germline, CDR1 is SGHNT and CDR2 YYREEE (reference sequence). The CDR3 extends over 14 amino acids. As DNA, the CDR3 is TGTGCCAGCAGCTTGGTCGGGGCTGACAATGAGCAGTTCTTC. Its translation: CASSLVGADNEQFF.

This clonotype was seen many times. V usage is TRBV6-5 and J usage is TRBJ2-1; D not certain. Germline CDR1 MNHEY, CDR2 SVGAGI. The V gene lost 8 bases and the J gene lost 6 bases, with 8 bases spanning the gap. The CDR3 is 11 amino acids. The CDR3 nucleotides read TGTGCCAGCCTTAAGGGCAATGAGCAGTTCTTC. This codes for CASLKGNEQFF.

This clonotype was observed many times. The chain recombines TRBV4-3 with TRBJ2-7; 8 bases agree with TRBD2. The CDR3 is 14 amino acids. The J segment lost 3 bases and the V segment lost 2 bases, leaving 3 bases of the junction unmatched. Germline V gives CDR1 LGHNA, CDR2 YSLEER. The CDR3, as DNA: TGCGCCAGCAGCCAAACCACTAGCGGCTACGAGCAGTACTTC. Protein: CASSQTTSGYEQYF.

There are a few counts of this clonotype. The chain couples TRBV5-6 to TRBJ2-7; 9 positions agree with TRBD1. Trimming took 1 base from V and 7 from J; bases not matched to a gene: 9. The CDR3 runs 15 residues. Germline V gives CDR1 SGHDT, CDR2 YYEEEE. The CDR3 DNA is TGTGCCAGCAGCTTGTATGGGACAGGGTACGAAGAGCAGTACTTC. It codes for CASSLYGTGYEEQYF.